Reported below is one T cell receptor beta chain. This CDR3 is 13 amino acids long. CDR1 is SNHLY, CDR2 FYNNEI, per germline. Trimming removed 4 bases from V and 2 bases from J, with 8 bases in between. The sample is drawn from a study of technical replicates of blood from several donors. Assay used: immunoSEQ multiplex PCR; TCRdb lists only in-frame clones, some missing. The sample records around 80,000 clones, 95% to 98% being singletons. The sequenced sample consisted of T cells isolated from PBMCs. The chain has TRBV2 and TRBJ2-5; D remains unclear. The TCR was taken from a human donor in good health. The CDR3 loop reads CASSAQIQETQYF. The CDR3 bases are TGTGCCAGCAGTGCGCAGATTCAAGAGACCCAGTACTTC.